Reported below is one T cell receptor (beta chain). The CDR3 runs to 14 residues. CDR1 is MNHNS and CDR2 is SASEGT in the germline V gene. V gave up 3 bases and J gave up 3 bases, with 9 bases separating them. Original data processing: Using reference gene primer amplification, nucleated cell counts were estimated. The method was immunoSEQ multiplex PCR; TCRdb's version includes in-frame clones alone and lacks a portion of them. V and J calls and clone size come straight from that table; D and trimming were deduced from the DNA. The sample carries about 26,000 clones, roughly 90% recorded once. The data stem from a study of blood T cell repertoires in COVID-19. Study as a whole: PBMCs, B-cell-depleted T cells, or T cells were the source of the cDNA or gDNA that made up the material.

The rearrangement links TRBV6-1 to TRBJ1-5; the D is unclear. This sequence was found in a human donor in a cohort sampled during active COVID-19. The sequenced sample was peripheral blood. CDR3 nucleotides: TGTGCCAGCAGTGATGAGGCCATCAATCAGCCCCAGCATTTT. Translated, it gives CASSDEAINQPQHF.